This TCR beta chain was documented in a study of OX40 agonist ivuxolimab in advanced cancers. Findings of the study overall: In CD8+ T cells, expanded clones were on average more numerous than in CD4+. At doses 0.1 to 3.0 mg/kg, CD4+ and CD8+ clones expanded.

The CDR3 spans 13 residues. Germline V gene data show CDR1 as ENHRY and CDR2 as SYGVKD. J gave up 5 bases and V 2 bases, and 1 base lay outside the gene matches. Comment on this clone: Its specificity is not known.

Libraries were prepared by immunoSEQ multiplex PCR; TCRdb keeps only in-frame clonotypes and omits some of them. In the table there are 70,000 or so clones, approximately 80% of which are singletons. The chain is built from TRBV10-3 and TRBJ2-3, with TRBD2 matching over 7 bases. The sample here was CD4+ or CD8+ T cells sorted from blood, taken in a trial of the OX40 agonist ivuxolimab. This receptor was identified in an adult with an advanced solid tumor such as melanoma, head and neck, liver or kidney cancer. The DNA of the CDR3 is TGTGCCATCAGTGAGACTAGCGTAGATACGCAGTATTTT. It is translated as CAISETSVDTQYF.